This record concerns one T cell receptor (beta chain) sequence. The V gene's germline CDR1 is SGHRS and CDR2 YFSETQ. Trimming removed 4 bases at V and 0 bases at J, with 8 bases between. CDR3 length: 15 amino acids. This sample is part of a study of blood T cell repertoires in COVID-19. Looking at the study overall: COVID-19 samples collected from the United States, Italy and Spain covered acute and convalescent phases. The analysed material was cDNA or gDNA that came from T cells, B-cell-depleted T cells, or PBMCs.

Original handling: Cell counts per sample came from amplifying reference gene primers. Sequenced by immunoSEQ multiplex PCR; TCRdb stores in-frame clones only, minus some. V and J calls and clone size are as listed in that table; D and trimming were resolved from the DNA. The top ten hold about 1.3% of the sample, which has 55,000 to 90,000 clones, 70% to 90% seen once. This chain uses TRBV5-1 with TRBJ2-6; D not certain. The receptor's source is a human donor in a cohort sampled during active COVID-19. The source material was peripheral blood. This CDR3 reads CASSIDNSGANVLTF. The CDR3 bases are TGCGCCAGCAGCATCGACAACTCTGGGGCCAACGTCCTGACTTTC.